This T cell receptor (beta chain) was captured in a study of OX40 agonist ivuxolimab in advanced cancers. Turning to the study itself: Treatment of patients was with ivuxolimab, an agonistic anti-OX40 (CD134) antibody. Ivuxolimab was administered intravenously to patients at 0.01 to 10 mg/kg every 2 weeks. The study enrolled dose-escalation patients with hepatocellular carcinoma, melanoma, renal cell or head and neck cancer. Three patients, one with hepatocellular carcinoma and two with cutaneous melanoma, responded partially.

Data came from immunoSEQ multiplex PCR; TCRdb stores just in-frame clones and leaves some out. Here the sample spans 95,000 to 150,000 clones, about 93% being singletons. Germline CDR1 SGHTA, CDR2 FQGTGA. The CDR3 has 15 residues. J gave up 6 bases and V 2 bases, and 0 bases lay outside the gene matches. The chain employs TRBV7-3 and TRBJ2-1, with 14 bases identical to TRBD2. Sequencing used CD4+ or CD8+ T cells sorted from blood, obtained in a trial of the OX40 agonist ivuxolimab. This receptor was taken from an adult with an advanced solid tumor such as melanoma, head and neck, liver or kidney cancer. DNA of the CDR3: TGTGCCAGCAGCTTAGGGACTAGCGGGGGCAATGAGCAGTTCTTC. Protein product: CASSLGTSGGNEQFF.